This T cell receptor (beta chain) was sequenced during a study of blood T cell repertoires in COVID-19. Overall study context: Acute and convalescent COVID-19 specimens originated in the United States, Italy and Spain. The cDNA or gDNA used as material had been derived from T cells, B-cell-depleted T cells, or PBMCs.

Only in-frame clones appear in the TCRdb table, and some are missing; sequencing was by immunoSEQ multiplex PCR. This table has around 140,000 clones, 75% to 90% appearing once. Participants, about 18 to 89 years old, spanned around 26 US areas. Recovered Cohort 3 donors showed two negative PCRs, clearance, or symptom resolution. The CDR3 extends over 14 amino acids. Germline V CDR1 and CDR2: MDHEN, SYDVKM. V lost 6 bases and J lost 4, with 16 bases in between. This chain uses TRBV28 with TRBJ2-7, with D maybe TRBD2 (5 bases). The sequence came from a man in his fifties or sixties who had recovered from COVID-19. The sequencing sample was made of PBMCs or T cells enriched from blood (not recorded which). The chain's CDR3 is CASSPTKDWYEQYF. The CDR3 DNA is TGTGCCAGCAGCCCAACAAAGGACTGGTACGAGCAGTACTTC.